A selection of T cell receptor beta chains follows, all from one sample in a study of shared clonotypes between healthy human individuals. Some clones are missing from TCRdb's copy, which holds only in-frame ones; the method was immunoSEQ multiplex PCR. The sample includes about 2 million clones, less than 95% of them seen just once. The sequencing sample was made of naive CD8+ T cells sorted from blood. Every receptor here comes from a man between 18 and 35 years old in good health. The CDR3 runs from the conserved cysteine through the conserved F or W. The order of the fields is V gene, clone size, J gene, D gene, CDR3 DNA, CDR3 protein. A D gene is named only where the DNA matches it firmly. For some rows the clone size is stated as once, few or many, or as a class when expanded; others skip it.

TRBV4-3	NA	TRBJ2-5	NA	TGCGCCAGCAGCCAAGATGGAGCTAGCGAGCAAGAGACCCAGTACTTC	CASSQDGASEQETQYF
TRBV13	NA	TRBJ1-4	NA	TGTGCCAGCAGCTGGTCTGGAGGGGAAAAACTGTTTTTT	CASSWSGGEKLFF
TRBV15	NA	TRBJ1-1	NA	TGTGCCACCAGCAGAGTTCAGGCGAACACTGAAGCTTTCTTT	CATSRVQANTEAFF
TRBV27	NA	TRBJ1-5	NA	TGTGCCAGCAGTTTGGGGAAACATAGCAATCAGCCCCAGCATTTT	CASSLGKHSNQPQHF
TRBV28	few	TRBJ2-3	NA	TGTGCCAGCAGTTTCGCAGATACGCAGTATTTT	CASSFADTQYF
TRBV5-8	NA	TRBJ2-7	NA	TGTGCCAGCAGCTTGGTGGGTGGGGTCGAGCAGTACTTC	CASSLVGGVEQYF
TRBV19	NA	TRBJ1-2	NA	TGTGCCAGTAGTCTCCCGGAAGGTGGGGGCTACACCTTC	CASSLPEGGGYTF
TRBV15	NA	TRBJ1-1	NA	TGTGCCACCAGCAGGGAAAGACGCGACAGCTTGAACACTGAAGCTTTCTTT	CATSRERRDSLNTEAFF
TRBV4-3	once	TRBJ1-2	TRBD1	TGCGCCAGCAGCCAAGACCGATCGACAGGGTCCAACTATGGCTACACCTTC	CASSQDRSTGSNYGYTF
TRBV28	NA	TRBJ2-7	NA	TGTGCCAGCCTATCAGGACAATCGTACGAGCAGTACTTC	CASLSGQSYEQYF
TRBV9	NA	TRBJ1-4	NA	TGTGCCAGCAGCGTAGAAAACAGCCTAAATGAAAAACTGTTTTTT	CASSVENSLNEKLFF
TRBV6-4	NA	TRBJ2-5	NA	TGTGCCAGCAGTGGAGGAGTGGCGAGGGTAAAAGAGACCCAGTACTTC	CASSGGVARVKETQYF
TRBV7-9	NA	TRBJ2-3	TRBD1	TGTGCCAGCAGCTTGGGACAGGGGGCGAGGACAGATACGCAGTATTTT	CASSLGQGARTDTQYF
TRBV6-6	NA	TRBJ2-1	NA	TGTGCCAGCAGTTACAACAGGGTAAGCTACAATGAGCAGTTCTTC	CASSYNRVSYNEQFF
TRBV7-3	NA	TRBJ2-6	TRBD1	TGTGCCAGCAGCTTAGAAGGAGGACAGGGAGGTATCTCTGGGGCCAACGTCCTGACTTTC	CASSLEGGQGGISGANVLTF
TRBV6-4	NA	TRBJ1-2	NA	TGTGCCAGCAGTGACACGTCTGGCGGTGGCTACACCTTC	CASSDTSGGGYTF
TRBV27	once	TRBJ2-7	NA	TGTGCCAGCAGTTTTACGGGCTACGAGCAGTACTTC	CASSFTGYEQYF
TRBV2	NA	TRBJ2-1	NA	TGTGCCAGCAGTGAAGCTTCGGGGAACAATGAGCAGTTCTTC	CASSEASGNNEQFF
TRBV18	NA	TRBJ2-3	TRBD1	TGTGCCAGCTCACCGGACCCGGGACAGGTTACAGATACGCAGTATTTT	CASSPDPGQVTDTQYF
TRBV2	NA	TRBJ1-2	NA	TGTGCCAGCAGTCCCAGTCCAGACTATGGCTACACCTTC	CASSPSPDYGYTF
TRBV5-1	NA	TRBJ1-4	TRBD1	TGCGCCAGCAGCGAGGGACAGGGGGCGACTAATGAAAAACTGTTTTTT	CASSEGQGATNEKLFF
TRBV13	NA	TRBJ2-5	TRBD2	TGTGCCAGCAGCTTGGGACTAGCTCCAGAGACCCAGTACTTC	CASSLGLAPETQYF
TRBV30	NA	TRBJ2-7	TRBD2	TGTGCCTGGAGTGTCCTAGCGGGGGGCTCCTACGAGCAGTACTTC	CAWSVLAGGSYEQYF
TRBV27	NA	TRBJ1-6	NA	TGTGCCAGCAGCTTAGGTCCGGGGGCGGGAGATTCACCCCTCCACTTT	CASSLGPGAGDSPLHF
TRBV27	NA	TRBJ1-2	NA	TGTGCCAGCAGTGGGCGGGGGGATATCTATGGCTACACCTTC	CASSGRGDIYGYTF
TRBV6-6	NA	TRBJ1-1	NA	TGTGCCAGCAGTCTGTGGATGAACACTGAAGCTTTCTTT	CASSLWMNTEAFF
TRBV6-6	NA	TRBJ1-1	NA	TGTGCCAGCAGAGACGGGGGGGTTGGGAACACTGAAGCTTTCTTT	CASRDGGVGNTEAFF
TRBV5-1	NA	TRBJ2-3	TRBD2	TGCGCCAACTCTTCCCCGTCTAGCGGGGGACACGGATCTAGCACAGATACGCAGTATTTT	CANSSPSSGGHGSSTDTQYF
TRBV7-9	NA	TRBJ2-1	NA	TGTGCCAGCAGCTTATATGTGGGGTACTACAATGAGCAGTTCTTC	CASSLYVGYYNEQFF
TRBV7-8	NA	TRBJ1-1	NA	TGTGCCAGCAGCGTGCTCAGGGAGACGAACACTGAAGCTTTCTTT	CASSVLRETNTEAFF
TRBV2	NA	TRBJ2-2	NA	TGTGCCAGCAATCCGGGGGCCGGGGAGCTGTTTTTT	CASNPGAGELFF
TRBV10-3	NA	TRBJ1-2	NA	TGTGCCATCAGTGAGTCGGGGACACCTGCTAACTATGGCTACACCTTC	CAISESGTPANYGYTF
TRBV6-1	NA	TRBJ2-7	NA	TGTGCCAGCAGTGATCAGCAATCCTACGAGCAGTACTTC	CASSDQQSYEQYF
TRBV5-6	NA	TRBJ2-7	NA	TGTGCCAGCAGCATCCGGGACAACTACGAGCAGTACTTC	CASSIRDNYEQYF
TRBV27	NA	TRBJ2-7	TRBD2	TGTGCCAGCAGCTGGACTAGCGGGAGGGCTGGAAGCGAGCAGTACTTC	CASSWTSGRAGSEQYF
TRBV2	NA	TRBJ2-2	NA	TGTGCCAGCAAGCTGGAGCCTGGCGACACCGGGGAGCTGTTTTTT	CASKLEPGDTGELFF